The 27 T cell receptor beta chains below all came from one sample that was sequenced in a study of immune heterogeneity within non-small cell lung tumors. A first 10-cycle multiplex round used 32 V-gene and 13 J-gene primers on TCR beta CDR3. TCRdb independently ran MiXCR on the multiplex PCR reads; one entry per CDR3 protein. The sample has 6,500 or so distinct CDR3 sequences, about 20% seen once. Bulk tumor genomic DNA was the template, and each sample received around 650 ng. Doctors removed several biopsies from each primary tumor during surgery, keeping them far apart. Samples came from untreated patients having curative surgery for newly diagnosed non-small cell lung cancer. Material: lung tumor tissue. These receptors all stem from a female donor with non-small cell lung cancer.

By share of the sample, this clonotype is medium-sized. V and J are TRBV11-3 and TRBJ1-1; no definite D call. The CDR3 has 13 amino acids. Trimming pared 1 base from V and 1 base from J, leaving 4 bases between. Germline CDR1 is SGHNT and CDR2 is YENEEA. The CDR3 DNA reads as TGTGCCAGCAGCTTAGTGCAGAACACTGAAGCTTTCTTT. It codes for CASSLVQNTEAFF.

Remarks on this clonotype: A much larger clonotype is one base distant, so this may be a read error. The chain carries TRBV18 and TRBJ2-7; 8 bases are shared with TRBD1. Germline assignment: CDR1 KGHSH and CDR2 LQKENI. The CDR3 spans 14 residues. J lost 5 bases, V lost 3 bases, and 6 bases had no gene match. CDR3 nucleotide sequence: TGTGCCAGCTCACCCTCGACAGGGGCCGACGAGCAGTACTTC. This encodes CASSPSTGADEQYF.

This clonotype is labeled as medium-sized (0.01 to 0.1%). V and J are TRBV13 and TRBJ1-5; maybe TRBD1 (6 bases). Trimming removed 2 bases at V and 5 bases at J, with 13 bases between. Per the germline V gene, CDR1 is PRHDT and CDR2 is FYEKMQ (reference sequence). The CDR3 consists of 15 residues. The CDR3 nucleotides read TGTGCCAGCAGCTTACGTGGGGGCAGAGATCAGCCCCAGCATTTT. This gives the protein CASSLRGGRDQPQHF.

This chain joins TRBV7-9 and TRBJ2-5; 7 nucleotides align to TRBD2. With 4 bases clipped from V and 4 bases from J, the junction kept 9 bases outside the gene matches. CDR3 length: 15 residues. In germline, CDR1 is SEHNR, CDR2 FQNEAQ (reference sequence). CDR3 sequence reads: CASSSPRIAGETQYF. The CDR3 DNA sequence: TGTGCCAGCAGCTCCCCCAGAATAGCGGGAGAGACCCAGTACTTC.

This clonotype is medium-sized by share. The chain employs TRBV11-2 and TRBJ1-6; D is unclear. CDR1 is SGHAT, CDR2 FQNNGV, per germline. Trimming stripped 2 bases from V and 5 bases from J, with 19 bases between. This CDR3 is built from 18 residues. CDR3 loop: CASSLRARRYLDNSPLHF. The DNA of the CDR3 is TGTGCCAGCAGCTTAAGGGCTAGGAGGTACCTCGATAATTCACCCCTCCACTTT.

This sequence joins TRBV5-6 and TRBJ1-3; D not certain. The CDR3 is 14 residues long. V lost 2 bases, J lost 3 bases, and 9 bases lay in between. The germline CDR1 and CDR2 sequences are SGHDT and YYEEEE. CDR3 region: CASSFSGSGNTIYF. CDR3 in DNA: TGTGCCAGCAGCTTTTCTGGGAGTGGAAACACCATATATTTT. The full variable domain, its missing parts supplied by reference TRBV5-6 and TRBJ1-3, is DAGVTQSPTHLIKTRGQQVTLRCSPKSGHDTVSWYQQALGQGPQFIFQYYEEEERQRGNFPDRFSGHQFPNYSSELNVNALLLGDSALYLCASSFSGSGNTIYFGEGSWLTVV.

This clonotype is medium-sized within its sample. The chain employs TRBV6-2 or TRBV6-3 and TRBJ2-7, with 10 positions matching TRBD2. This CDR3 has 16 residues. V lost 5 bases and J lost 3; bases outside the gene matches: 10. CDR1 and CDR2 from the germline V gene are MNHEY and SVGEGT. The CDR3 region is CASSNPLAGVIYEQYF. In DNA, the CDR3 is TGTGCCAGCAGTAACCCTCTAGCGGGAGTTATCTACGAGCAGTACTTC.

To note about this clonotype: A much larger clone is a single base away; this may be a read error. This chain uses TRBV24-1 with TRBJ2-7; 10 bases are a match to TRBD2. Unmatched junction bases numbered 8, after V lost 3 bases and J lost 4 bases. The CDR3 is 16 amino acids. CDR1 and CDR2 (germline): KGHDR, SFDVKD. The CDR3 is CATSDPTGTSAYEQYF. The CDR3 bases are TGTGCCACCAGTGATCCGACCGGGACTAGCGCGTACGAGCAGTACTTC.

This clonotype has a handful of counts. The gene calls are TRBV28 and TRBJ1-1, with 7 bases identical to TRBD1. From germline, CDR1 is MDHEN and CDR2 SYDVKM. CDR3 length: 13 amino acids. Trimming took 2 bases from V and 3 from J; bases not matched to a gene: 0. The DNA for the CDR3 is TGTGCCAGCAGTTTAACAGGGGACACTGAAGCTTTCTTT. Protein product: CASSLTGDTEAFF.

For this clonotype: With a much larger clone just one base away, this may be a read error. This chain links TRBV11-3 with TRBJ2-7, with D possibly matching TRBD2 (6 bases). Per germline, CDR1 SGHNT and CDR2 YENEEA. V was trimmed by 5 bases and J by 0 bases, leaving 11 bases between them. The CDR3 is 14 amino acids. CDR3 loop: CASSPGGNSYEQYF. In nucleotides, the CDR3 is TGTGCCAGCAGCCCCGGCGGGAACTCCTACGAGCAGTACTTC.

This clonotype counts as medium-sized. V is TRBV5-1 and J is TRBJ1-3, with TRBD1 matching over 7 bases. Per the germline V gene, CDR1 is SGHRS and CDR2 is YFSETQ. CDR3 length equals 15 residues. The trim removed 0 bases at V and 5 bases at J, leaving 5 bases unmatched. The CDR3 region is CASSLGTGVRNTIYF. DNA for the CDR3: TGCGCCAGCAGCTTGGGCACAGGGGTTAGAAACACCATATATTTT.

V and J are TRBV2 and TRBJ1-1, with 8 nucleotides matching TRBD1. This CDR3 is built from 12 residues. V shed 8 bases, J shed 2 bases, and the junction held 1 base outside the gene matches. From germline, CDR1 is SNHLY and CDR2 FYNNEI. CDR3 DNA sequence: TGTGCCAGCGGGACAGGAAACACTGAAGCTTTCTTT. Translated: CASGTGNTEAFF. The full variable domain, completed using reference TRBV2 and TRBJ1-1, is EPEVTQTPSHQVTQMGQEVILRCVPISNHLYFYWYRQILGQKVEFLVSFYNNEISEKSEIFDDQFSVERPDGSNFTLKIRSTKLEDSAMYFCASGTGNTEAFFGQGTRLTVV.

By share, this clonotype ranks as medium-sized (0.01 to 0.1%). In DNA form, the CDR3 reads TGTGCCAGCGCAGCGGGAGCTGGCGATACGCAGTATTTT. Protein sequence: CASAAGAGDTQYF. The rearrangement uses TRBV6-2 or TRBV6-3 and TRBJ2-3; 8 positions match TRBD2. After removal of 8 bases from V and 6 bases from J, the junction contained 7 bases not matched to a gene. The CDR3 is made up of 13 amino acids. Germline V gene sequence: CDR1 MNHEY, CDR2 SVGEGT.

By its share, this clonotype is medium-sized. The chain joins TRBV4-1 to TRBJ2-1; TRBD1 aligns across 10 bases. Germline V gene lookup returns CDR1 MGHRA and CDR2 YSYEKL. The V segment lost 5 bases and the J segment 5 bases; nucleotides outside the gene matches: 9. This CDR3 comprises 16 residues. CDR3 DNA sequence: TGCGCCAGCAGCTTTCTCCCGGGACAGGGGAACAATGAGCAGTTCTTC. It translates to CASSFLPGQGNNEQFF.

As regards this clonotype: Since a much larger clone is just one base distant, this may be a read error. This sequence joins TRBV13 and TRBJ2-2, with 7 positions matching TRBD2. Trimming took 9 bases from V and 5 from J; bases not matched to a gene: 18. Germline V gene data show CDR1 as PRHDT and CDR2 as FYEKMQ (reference sequence). The CDR3 loop spans 17 amino acids. DNA for the CDR3: TGTGCCAGAAGCCCCCACGGGAAAGCGGGGTCAACCGGGGAGCTGTTTTTT. Translating gives CARSPHGKAGSTGELFF.

This clonotype is labeled as medium-sized. The chain employs TRBV28 and TRBJ1-1; D not resolved. The CDR3 consists of 16 residues. With 2 bases removed from V and 4 bases from J, the gap between germline ends came to 17 bases. Germline V CDR1 and CDR2: MDHEN, SYDVKM. Here the CDR3 reads CASSLNRMDVSTEAFF. The CDR3 region has the DNA TGTGCCAGCAGTTTAAATCGGATGGATGTTAGCACTGAAGCTTTCTTT.

This clonotype rates as medium-sized. The chain links TRBV9 to TRBJ1-2; D may be TRBD1 (5 bases). V lost 4 bases and J lost 4, with 20 bases in between. The CDR3 has 16 residues. CDR1 is SGDLS, CDR2 YYNGEE, per germline. The CDR3 region is CASSPRVYGGGYGYTF. The CDR3 nucleotides are TGTGCCAGCAGCCCCAGGGTCTATGGGGGGGGCTATGGCTACACCTTC.

On this clonotype itself: A read error may account for a junction end that differs from germline. This chain links TRBV7-7 with TRBJ2-3; a possible D gene is TRBD1 (6 bases). The CDR3 loop spans 14 amino acids. Germline V gene sequence: CDR1 SSHAT, CDR2 FNYEAQ (reference sequence). The CDR3 loop is CASSLAGGTDTQYF. In DNA form, the CDR3 reads TGTGCTAGCAGCTTAGCAGGGGGCACAGATACGCAGTATTTT.

The V and J genes are TRBV6-1 and TRBJ2-1; 11 bases agree with TRBD2. Trimming at V came to 6 bases and at J to 0 bases, leaving 10 bases not matched to a gene. Germline lookup yields CDR1 MNHNS and CDR2 SASEGT. The CDR3 extends over 18 amino acids. The CDR3 sequence is CASSRKLAGVSSYNEQFF. Written as DNA, the CDR3 is TGTGCCAGCAGCCGAAAACTAGCGGGAGTTAGCTCCTACAATGAGCAGTTCTTC.

Of note for this clonotype: The junction differs from germline at one of its ends, possibly a read error. The chain carries TRBV2 and TRBJ2-3; a weak D match, TRBD2 (6 bases). The germline gives CDR1 SNHLY, CDR2 FYNNEI. The CDR3 contains 16 residues. CDR3 sequence: CASIQLMITSTDTRYF. CDR3 nucleotide sequence: TGTGCCAGCATCCAGCTAATGATTACTAGCACAGATACGCGGTATTTT.

This clonotype is deemed medium-sized (0.01 to 0.1%). V is TRBV15 and J is TRBJ2-7, with 9 positions matching TRBD2. The CDR3 totals 15 residues. The germline V gene encodes CDR1 LNHNV and CDR2 YYDKDF (reference sequence). The J segment lost 6 bases and the V segment lost 0 bases, leaving 6 bases of the junction unmatched. This chain's CDR3 is CATSRDGTSPSEQYF. The CDR3 DNA reads as TGTGCCACCAGCAGAGATGGGACTAGCCCTTCCGAGCAGTACTTC.

This clonotype appeared a few times. The J gene is TRBJ2-7, the V gene TRBV7-6; 8 bases are shared with TRBD1. Looked up from germline, CDR1 is SGHVS and CDR2 is FNYEAQ. The CDR3 has 12 residues. With 2 bases clipped from V and 6 bases from J, the junction kept 0 bases outside the gene matches. CDR3 amino acids: CASSLTGGEQYF. The CDR3 nucleotides are TGTGCCAGCAGCTTAACAGGGGGCGAGCAGTACTTC.

This clonotype was found a few times. The J gene is TRBJ2-1, the V gene TRBV7-2; 9 bases are shared with TRBD2. V gave up 1 base and J gave up 5 bases; unmatched junction bases: 3. CDR1 SGHTA and CDR2 FQGNSA come from the germline V gene. The CDR3 is 15 amino acids. The CDR3 loop is CASSLGSGRNNEQFF. In nucleotides, the CDR3 is TGTGCCAGCAGCTTAGGGAGCGGGAGGAACAATGAGCAGTTCTTC.

This clonotype is medium-sized within its sample. This chain uses TRBV7-2 with TRBJ1-1, with a possible D match to TRBD1 (6 bases). The V end lost 1 base, the J end lost 10 bases, and 13 bases lay between the germline ends. The CDR3 is made up of 13 amino acids. CDR1 SGHTA and CDR2 FQGNSA come from the germline V gene. The CDR3: CASSLVQGQGAFF. CDR3 DNA: TGTGCCAGCAGCTTAGTACAGGGTCAGGGAGCTTTCTTT.

By share, this clonotype ranks as medium-sized. The J gene is TRBJ1-3, the V gene TRBV19; TRBD1 matches 7 bases. V was clipped by 9 bases and J by 3 bases; unmatched bases: 11. CDR1 and CDR2 from the germline V gene are LNHDA and SQIVND (reference sequence). This CDR3 has 15 amino acids. CDR3 amino acids: CASDSGQAYGNTIYF. The CDR3 bases are TGTGCCAGCGATTCCGGACAGGCTTATGGAAACACCATATATTTT.

This clonotype is medium-sized in the sample. J is TRBJ1-2 and V is TRBV15, with TRBD1 identical over 8 bases. Germline CDR1 and CDR2: LNHNV and YYDKDF (reference sequence). V lost 5 bases, J lost 10 bases, and 12 bases stayed unmatched. The CDR3 runs 14 residues. This CDR3 is CATSPPGQAFHYTF. The DNA for the CDR3 is TGTGCCACCAGCCCGCCGGGACAGGCCTTTCACTACACCTTC.

This clonotype has just a few counts. This chain uses TRBV10-3 with TRBJ2-3; D is perhaps TRBD2 (6 bases). This CDR3 is built from 12 residues. Germline V gives CDR1 ENHRY, CDR2 SYGVKD. V was shortened by 8 bases and J by 1 base, with 7 bases between the two germline ends. CDR3 loop: CAIGGGTDTQYF. For the CDR3, the DNA is TGTGCCATCGGAGGGGGCACAGATACGCAGTATTTT.